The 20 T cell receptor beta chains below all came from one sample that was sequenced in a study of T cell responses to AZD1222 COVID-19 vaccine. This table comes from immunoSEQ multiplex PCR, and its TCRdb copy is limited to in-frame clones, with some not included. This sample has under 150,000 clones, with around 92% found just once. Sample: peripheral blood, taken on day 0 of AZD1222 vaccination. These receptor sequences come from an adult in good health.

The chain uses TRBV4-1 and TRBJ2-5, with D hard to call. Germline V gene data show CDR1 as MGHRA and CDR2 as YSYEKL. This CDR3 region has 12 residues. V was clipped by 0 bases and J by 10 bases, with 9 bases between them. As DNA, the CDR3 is TGCGCCAGCAGCCAAGATCGCCACCGCCAGTACTTC. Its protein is CASSQDRHRQYF.

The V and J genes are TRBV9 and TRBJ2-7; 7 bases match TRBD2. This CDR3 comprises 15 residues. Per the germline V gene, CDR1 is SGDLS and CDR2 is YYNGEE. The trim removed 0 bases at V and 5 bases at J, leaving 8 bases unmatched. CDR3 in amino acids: CASSVEEVSGDEQYF. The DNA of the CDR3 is TGTGCCAGCAGCGTAGAGGAAGTGAGCGGGGACGAGCAGTACTTC.

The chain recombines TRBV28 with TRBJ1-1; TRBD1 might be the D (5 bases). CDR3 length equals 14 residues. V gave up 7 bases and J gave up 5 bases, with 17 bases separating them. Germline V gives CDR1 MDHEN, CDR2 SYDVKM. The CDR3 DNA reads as TGTGCCAGCAAACCCCTCCGACAGCTGACTGAAGCTTTCTTT. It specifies CASKPLRQLTEAFF.

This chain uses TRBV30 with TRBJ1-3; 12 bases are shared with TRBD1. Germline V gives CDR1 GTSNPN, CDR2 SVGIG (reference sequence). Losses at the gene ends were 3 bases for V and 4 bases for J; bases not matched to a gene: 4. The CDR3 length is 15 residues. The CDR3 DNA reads TGTGCCTGGAGGGGGACAGGGGGCGCCGGAAACACCATATATTTT. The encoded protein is CAWRGTGGAGNTIYF.

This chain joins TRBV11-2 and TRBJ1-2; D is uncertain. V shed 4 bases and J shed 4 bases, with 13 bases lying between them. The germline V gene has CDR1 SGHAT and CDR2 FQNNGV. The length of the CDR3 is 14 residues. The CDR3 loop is CASSSIARSYGYTF. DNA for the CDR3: TGTGCCAGCAGCTCCATAGCCCGGAGCTATGGCTACACCTTC.

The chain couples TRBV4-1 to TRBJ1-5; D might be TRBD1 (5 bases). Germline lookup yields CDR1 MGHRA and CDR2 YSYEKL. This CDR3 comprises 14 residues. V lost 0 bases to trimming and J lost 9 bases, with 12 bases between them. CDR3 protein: CASSQEWGLRPQHF. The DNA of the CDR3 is TGCGCCAGCAGCCAAGAGTGGGGACTTAGGCCCCAGCATTTT.

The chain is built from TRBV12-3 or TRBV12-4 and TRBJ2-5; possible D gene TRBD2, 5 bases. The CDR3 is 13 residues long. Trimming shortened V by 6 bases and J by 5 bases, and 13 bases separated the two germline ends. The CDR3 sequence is CASRELGYETQYF. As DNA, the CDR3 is TGTGCCAGCAGAGAACTAGGGTATGAGACCCAGTACTTC.

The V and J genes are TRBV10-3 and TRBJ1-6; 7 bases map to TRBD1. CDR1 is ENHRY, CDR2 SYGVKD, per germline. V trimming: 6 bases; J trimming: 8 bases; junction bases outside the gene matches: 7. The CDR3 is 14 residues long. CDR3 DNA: TGTGCCATCAGAAGGACAGGCCCGGATTCACCCCTCCACTTT. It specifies CAIRRTGPDSPLHF.

The CDR3 nucleotides are TGTGCCAGCAGCCAGGTTTCGGGGACGGGCGAAACTTTCTTT. It translates to CASSQVSGTGETFF. The V and J genes are TRBV3-1 (or the pseudogene TRBV3-2) and TRBJ1-1, with D perhaps matching TRBD1 (5 bases). Trimming cost V 3 bases and J 12 bases, with 20 bases left between them. Germline CDR1 and CDR2: LGHDT and YNNKEL (reference sequence). The CDR3 spans 14 residues.

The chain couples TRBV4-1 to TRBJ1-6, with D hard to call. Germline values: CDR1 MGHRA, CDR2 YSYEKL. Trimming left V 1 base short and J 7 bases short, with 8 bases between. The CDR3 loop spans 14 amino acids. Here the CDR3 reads CASSQAGSNSPLHF. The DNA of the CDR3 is TGCGCCAGCAGCCAAGCGGGCAGCAATTCACCCCTCCACTTT.

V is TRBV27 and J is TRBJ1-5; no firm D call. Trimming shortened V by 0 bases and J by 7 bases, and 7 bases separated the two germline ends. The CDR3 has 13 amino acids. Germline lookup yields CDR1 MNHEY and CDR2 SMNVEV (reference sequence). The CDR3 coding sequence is TGTGCCAGCAGTTTATCAACGGGGCAGCCCCAGCATTTT. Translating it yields CASSLSTGQPQHF.

The chain's CDR3 is CASSLGLNSGANVLTF. In DNA, the CDR3 is TGCGCCAGCAGCTTGGGCCTGAACTCTGGGGCCAACGTCCTGACTTTC. The chain carries TRBV5-1 and TRBJ2-6, with D uncertain. Germline values: CDR1 SGHRS, CDR2 YFSETQ. V gave up 0 bases and J gave up 0 bases, with 7 bases separating them. CDR3 length: 16 residues.

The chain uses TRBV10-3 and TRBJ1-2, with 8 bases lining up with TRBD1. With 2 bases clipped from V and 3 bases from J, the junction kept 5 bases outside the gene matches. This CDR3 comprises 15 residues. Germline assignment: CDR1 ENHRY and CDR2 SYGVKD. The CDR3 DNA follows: TGTGCCATCAGTGAGGGAGAGACAGGGGACTATGGCTACACCTTC. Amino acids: CAISEGETGDYGYTF.

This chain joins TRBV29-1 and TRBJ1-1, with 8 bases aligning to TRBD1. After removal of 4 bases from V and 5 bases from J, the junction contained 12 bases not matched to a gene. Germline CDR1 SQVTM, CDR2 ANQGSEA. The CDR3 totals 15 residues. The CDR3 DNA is TGCAGCGTTGTCGGGACAGGATCTATTAGGACTGAAGCTTTCTTT. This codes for CSVVGTGSIRTEAFF.

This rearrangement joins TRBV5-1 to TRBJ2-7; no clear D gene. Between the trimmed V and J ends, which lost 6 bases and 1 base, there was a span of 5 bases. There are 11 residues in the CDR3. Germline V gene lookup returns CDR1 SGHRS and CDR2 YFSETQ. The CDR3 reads CASTGSYEQYF. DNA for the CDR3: TGCGCCAGCACCGGGTCCTACGAGCAGTACTTC.

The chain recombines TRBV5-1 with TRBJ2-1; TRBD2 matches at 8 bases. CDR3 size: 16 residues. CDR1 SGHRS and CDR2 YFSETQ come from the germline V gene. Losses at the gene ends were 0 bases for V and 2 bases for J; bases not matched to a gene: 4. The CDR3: CASSLDGRAPYNEQFF. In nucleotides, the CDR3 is TGCGCCAGCAGCTTGGACGGGAGGGCCCCCTACAATGAGCAGTTCTTC. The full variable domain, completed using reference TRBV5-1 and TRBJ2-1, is KAGVTQTPRYLIKTRGQQVTLSCSPISGHRSVSWYQQTPGQGLQFLFEYFSETQRNKGNFPGRFSGRQFSNSRSEMNVSTLELGDSALYLCASSLDGRAPYNEQFFGPGTRLTVL.

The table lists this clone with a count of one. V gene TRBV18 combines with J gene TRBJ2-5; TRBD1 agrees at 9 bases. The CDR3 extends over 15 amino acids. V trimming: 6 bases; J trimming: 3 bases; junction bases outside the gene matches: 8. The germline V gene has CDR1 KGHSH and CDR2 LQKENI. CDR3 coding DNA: TGTGCCAGCTCGCCTTTTCGGACAGGGGAAGAGACCCAGTACTTC. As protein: CASSPFRTGEETQYF.

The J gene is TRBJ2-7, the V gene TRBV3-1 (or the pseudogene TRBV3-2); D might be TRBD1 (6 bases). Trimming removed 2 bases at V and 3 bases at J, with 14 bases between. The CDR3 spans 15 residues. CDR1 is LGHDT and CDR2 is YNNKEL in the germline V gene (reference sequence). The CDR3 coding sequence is TGTGCCAGCAGCCAACTGTCTCCCAGGGGCTACGAGCAGTACTTC. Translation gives CASSQLSPRGYEQYF.

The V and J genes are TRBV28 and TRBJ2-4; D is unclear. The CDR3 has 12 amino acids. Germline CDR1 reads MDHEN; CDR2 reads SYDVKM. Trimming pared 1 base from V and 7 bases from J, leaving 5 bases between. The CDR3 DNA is TGTGCCAGCAGTTTATTAGACAACATTCAGTACTTC. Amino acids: CASSLLDNIQYF.

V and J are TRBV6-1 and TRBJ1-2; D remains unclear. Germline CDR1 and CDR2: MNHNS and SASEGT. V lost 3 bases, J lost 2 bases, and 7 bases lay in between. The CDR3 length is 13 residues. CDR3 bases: TGTGCCAGCAGTGAGGACGCCAACTATGGCTACACCTTC. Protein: CASSEDANYGYTF.